The 3 T cell receptor beta chains reported below all come from one sample, sequenced in a study of response to subunit inactivated influenza vaccine (dated by TCRdb to about 2018). Libraries were constructed by RT-PCR. Instrument used: Illumina HiSeq 2500. The public reads were reprocessed in TCRdb via fastp at Q25 and MiXCR, keeping in-frame beta chains. Here each entry gathers all rows of one CDR3 protein and keeps the most common genes and DNA. Recorded for this sample are hundreds of thousands of distinct CDR3 sequences; approximately 15% of them occurred a single time. Around 6.5% of the sample is in the top ten clones. This specimen was PBMCs from blood, taken roughly 2 weeks before vaccination. Receptors originate from a man aged 45-60 years who received an inactivated influenza vaccine. Donor details come from another sample of the same person, matched by shared clones.

J is TRBJ2-7 and V is TRBV18; D not resolved. Trimming shortened V by 0 bases and J by 1 base, and 10 bases separated the two germline ends. Germline V gives CDR1 KGHSH, CDR2 LQKENI. This CDR3 contains 15 residues. The CDR3 DNA reads as TGTGCCAGCTCACCACCGATGTACGGATCCTACGAGCAGTACTTC. This sequence encodes CASSPPMYGSYEQYF.

This clonotype was seen only a few times. The V call is TRBV7-7, the J call TRBJ2-5; a weak D match, TRBD2 (5 bases). The CDR3 contains 15 residues. With 3 bases removed from V and 1 base from J, the gap between germline ends came to 12 bases. Germline V gives CDR1 SSHAT, CDR2 FNYEAQ (reference sequence). The CDR3 protein is CASSFSPSIQETQYF. CDR3 nucleotides: TGTGCCAGCAGCTTTTCCCCTAGCATCCAAGAGACCCAGTACTTC. The full variable domain, its missing parts supplied by reference TRBV7-7 and TRBJ2-5, is GAGVSQSPRYKVTKRGQDVTLRCDPISSHATLYWYQQALGQGPEFLTYFNYEAQPDKSGLPSDRFSAERPEGSISTLTIQRTEQRDSAMYRCASSFSPSIQETQYFGPGTRLLVL.

This clonotype has more than one count but fewer than ten. The genes are TRBV3-1 and TRBJ2-3, with 8 positions matching TRBD1. V trimming: 1 base; J trimming: 8 bases; junction bases outside the gene matches: 2. The length of the CDR3 is 13 residues. Germline V CDR1 and CDR2: LGHDT, YNNKEL (reference sequence). CDR3 coding DNA: TGTGCCAGCAGCCAAGGGACAGGGATTACGCAGTATTTT. As protein: CASSQGTGITQYF.